This TCR beta chain was captured by sequencing in a study of OX40 agonist ivuxolimab in advanced cancers. About the study as a whole: Ivuxolimab, which targeted the costimulatory receptor OX40 (CD134), was an agonistic, fully human IgG2 monoclonal antibody. Intravenous ivuxolimab was administered to patients every 2 weeks at six dose levels: 0.01, 0.1, 0.3, 1.5, 3 and 10 mg/kg. Among the roughly 52 dose-escalation patients, around 20 had hepatocellular carcinoma, 15 or so melanoma, 9 renal cell carcinoma and 9 head and neck cancer. The dose-escalation cohort was 82.7% male with a mean age of 60 years, ranging from roughly 20 to 80. Prior anti-PD-1, anti-PD-L1 or anti-CTLA-4 therapy was permitted, and 30% to 50% of dose-escalation patients had received checkpoint inhibitors. Partial responses were achieved by three dose-escalation patients, of whom one had hepatocellular carcinoma and two had cutaneous melanoma. The point of sequencing TCRbeta in the periphery was to test whether ivuxolimab changed TCR sequence diversity and drove clonal T-cell expansion. The monotherapy dose-escalation portion (N of about 49 patients) of the phase I ivuxolimab trial is reported in the paper. Broader findings and caveats from the paper: The antigen specificity of the clonally expanded peripheral T cells was not determined. After ivuxolimab, CD8+ T cells had more expanded clones than CD4+ T cells on average. In the 0.1-3.0 mg/kg groups, partial responders had among the lowest normalized peripheral clonal expansion, particularly in CD8+ T cells. At doses from 0.1 to 3.0 mg/kg, clonal expansion was seen in both CD4+ and CD8+ blood T cells between baseline and week 6. Low levels of normalized T-cell clonal expansion were also seen in some nonresponding patients.

A word on this clone: Its antigen has not been determined. Per-nucleotide qualities are absent, and no much larger clonotype sits a single base away.

To sequence the TCRbeta CDR3 region, genomic DNA was isolated from the sorted cells. The immunoSEQ Assay was used for sequencing of TCRbeta CDR3 regions. Entries here come from immuneACCESS through TCRdb and include only in-frame sequences with V and J called. Some clones fail to appear in such tables; in the studies checked, an unresolved V gene covers under half of the shortfall, and the cause of the remainder is unknown. Counted in this sample were 60,000 to 75,000 clones; 80% to 95% of them appeared once. The biggest ten clones account for 13% of the sample. The trial excluded patients who had a history of autoimmune disease or were on systemic immunosuppression. Peripheral blood for TCR sequencing was collected from all dose cohorts at baseline, on cycle 4 day 1, and on cycle 7 day 1. The samples were taken from a phase I, first-in-human, multicenter, open-label dose-escalation trial of ivuxolimab. Adults with locally advanced or metastatic head and neck squamous cell, hepatocellular, melanoma or renal cell carcinoma were enrolled in the trial. Before TCR sequencing, CD4+ T cells and CD8+ T cells were sorted from peripheral blood as separate populations.

There are 14 amino acids in the CDR3, from cysteine to phenylalanine inclusive. Just the 42-base CDR3 DNA is kept, in frame starting at base 1. V is reduced by 2 bases and J by 1 base, leaving a spacing of 8 bases between them. According to the germline V gene, CDR1 reads MDHEN and CDR2 reads SYDVKM. The rearranged chain carries TRBV28 and TRBJ2-5; the D segment cannot be called with confidence. Sequenced here: CD4+ or CD8+ T cells sorted from blood, sampled in a trial of the OX40 agonist ivuxolimab. This receptor was taken from an adult with an advanced solid tumor such as melanoma, head and neck, liver or kidney cancer. The CDR3 protein sequence reads: CASSLSASQETQYF. DNA sequence: TGTGCCAGCAGTTTAAGTGCTTCCCAAGAGACCCAGTACTTC.